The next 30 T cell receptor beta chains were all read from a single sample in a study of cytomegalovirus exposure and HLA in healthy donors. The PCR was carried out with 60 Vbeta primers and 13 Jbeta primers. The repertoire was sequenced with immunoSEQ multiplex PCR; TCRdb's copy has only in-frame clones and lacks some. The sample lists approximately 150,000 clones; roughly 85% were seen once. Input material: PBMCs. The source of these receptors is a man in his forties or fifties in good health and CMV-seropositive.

For the CDR3, the DNA is TGCGCCAGCAGCTTGGCAGAATCCTACAATGAGCAGTTCTTC. This translates into CASSLAESYNEQFF. The chain links TRBV5-1 to TRBJ2-1; D gene unclear. Per the germline V gene, CDR1 is SGHRS and CDR2 is YFSETQ. The V end lost 0 bases, the J end lost 1 base, and 5 bases lay between the germline ends. CDR3 size: 14 residues.

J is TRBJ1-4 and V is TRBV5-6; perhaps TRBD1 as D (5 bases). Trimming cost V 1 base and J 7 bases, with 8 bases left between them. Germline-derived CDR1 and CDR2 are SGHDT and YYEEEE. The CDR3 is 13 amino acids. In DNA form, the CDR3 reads TGTGCCAGCAGCTTGCCGGGGGTTGAAAAACTGTTTTTT. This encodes CASSLPGVEKLFF.

The CDR3 sequence is CAWSVLVGEQYF. The CDR3 DNA is TGTGCCTGGAGTGTACTAGTGGGCGAGCAGTACTTC. The chain has TRBV30 and TRBJ2-7; maybe TRBD2 (5 bases). V lost 0 bases to trimming and J lost 6 bases, with 9 bases between them. Looked up from germline, CDR1 is GTSNPN and CDR2 is SVGIG (reference sequence). The CDR3 has 12 amino acids.

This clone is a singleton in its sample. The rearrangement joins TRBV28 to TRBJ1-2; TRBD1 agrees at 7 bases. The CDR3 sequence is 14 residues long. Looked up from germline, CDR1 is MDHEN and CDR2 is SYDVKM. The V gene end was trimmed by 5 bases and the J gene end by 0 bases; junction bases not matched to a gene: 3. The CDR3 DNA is TGTGCCAGCAGTCACGGGACAGCTAACTATGGCTACACCTTC. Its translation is CASSHGTANYGYTF.

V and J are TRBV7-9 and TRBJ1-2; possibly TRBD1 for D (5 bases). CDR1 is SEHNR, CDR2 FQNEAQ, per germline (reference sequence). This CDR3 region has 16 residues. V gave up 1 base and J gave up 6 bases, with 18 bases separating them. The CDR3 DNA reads TGTGCCAGCAGCTTAGAATATTTGCCGCGGGGGGATGGCTACACCTTC. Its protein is CASSLEYLPRGDGYTF.

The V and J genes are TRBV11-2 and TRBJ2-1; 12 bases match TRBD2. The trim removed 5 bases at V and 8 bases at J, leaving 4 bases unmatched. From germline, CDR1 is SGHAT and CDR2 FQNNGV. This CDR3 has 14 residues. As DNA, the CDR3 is TGTGCCAGCAGCCCAGGGACTAGCGGGCATGAGCAGTTCTTC. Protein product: CASSPGTSGHEQFF.

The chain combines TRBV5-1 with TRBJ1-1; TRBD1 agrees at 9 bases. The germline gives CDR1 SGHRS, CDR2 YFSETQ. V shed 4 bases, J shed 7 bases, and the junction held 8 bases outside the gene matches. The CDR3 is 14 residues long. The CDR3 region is CASSVLQGAGEAFF. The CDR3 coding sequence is TGCGCCAGCAGCGTACTACAGGGGGCGGGTGAAGCTTTCTTT.

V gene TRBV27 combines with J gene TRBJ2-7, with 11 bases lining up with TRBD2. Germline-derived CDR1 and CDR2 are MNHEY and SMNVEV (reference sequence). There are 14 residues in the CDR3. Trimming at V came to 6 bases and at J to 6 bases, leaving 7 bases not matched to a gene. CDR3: CASRILAGACEQYF. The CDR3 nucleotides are TGTGCCAGCAGAATACTAGCGGGAGCCTGCGAGCAGTACTTC.

The CDR3: CASSPPAAREQYF. The CDR3 coding sequence is TGTGCCAGCTCACCCCCGGCGGCGCGGGAGCAGTACTTC. The J gene is TRBJ2-7, the V gene TRBV18; D is ambiguous. The V gene lost 3 bases and the J gene lost 7 bases, with 13 bases spanning the gap. This CDR3 has 13 residues. Germline lookup yields CDR1 KGHSH and CDR2 LQKENI. Supplemented by reference TRBV18 and TRBJ2-7, the full variable domain reads NAGVMQNPRHLVRRRGQEARLRCSPMKGHSHVYWYRQLPEEGLKFMVYLQKENIIDESGMPKERFSAEFPKEGPSILRIQQVVRGDSAAYFCASSPPAAREQYFGPGTRLTVT.

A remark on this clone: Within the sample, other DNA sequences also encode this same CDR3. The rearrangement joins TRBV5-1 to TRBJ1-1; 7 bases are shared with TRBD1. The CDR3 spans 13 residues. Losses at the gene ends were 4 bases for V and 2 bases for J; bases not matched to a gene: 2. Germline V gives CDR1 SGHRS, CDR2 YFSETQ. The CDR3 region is CASSQGGNTEAFF. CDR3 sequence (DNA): TGCGCCAGCAGCCAGGGGGGAAACACTGAAGCTTTCTTT.

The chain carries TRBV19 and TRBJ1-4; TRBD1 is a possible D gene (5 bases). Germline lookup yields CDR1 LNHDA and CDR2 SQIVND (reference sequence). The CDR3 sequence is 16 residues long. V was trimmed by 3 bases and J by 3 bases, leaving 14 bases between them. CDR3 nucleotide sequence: TGTGCCAGTAGTATTGCCCCCCAGGGTGCTAATGAAAAACTGTTTTTT. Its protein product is CASSIAPQGANEKLFF.

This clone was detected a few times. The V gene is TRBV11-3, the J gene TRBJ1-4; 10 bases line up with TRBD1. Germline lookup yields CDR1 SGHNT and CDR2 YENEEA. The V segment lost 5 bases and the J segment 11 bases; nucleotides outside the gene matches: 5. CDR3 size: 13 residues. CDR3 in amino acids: CASSRDRGEKLFF. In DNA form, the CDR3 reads TGTGCCAGCAGCCGGGACAGGGGTGAGAAACTGTTTTTT.

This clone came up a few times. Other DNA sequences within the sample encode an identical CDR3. As DNA, the CDR3 is TGTGCCAGCAGTGCACAGGGGAGCTATGGCTACACCTTC. It encodes CASSAQGSYGYTF. The rearrangement links TRBV6-1 to TRBJ1-2, with 7 bases matching TRBD1. Germline assignment: CDR1 MNHNS and CDR2 SASEGT. CDR3 length equals 13 residues. V dropped 4 bases and J dropped 4; count of bases not matched to a gene: 3.

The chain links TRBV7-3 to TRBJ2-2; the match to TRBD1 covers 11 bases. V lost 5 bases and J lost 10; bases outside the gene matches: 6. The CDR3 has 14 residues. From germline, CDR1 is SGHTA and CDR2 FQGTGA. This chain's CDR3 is CASSIGQGAVELFF. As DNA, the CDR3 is TGTGCCAGCAGCATTGGACAGGGGGCCGTGGAGCTGTTTTTT.

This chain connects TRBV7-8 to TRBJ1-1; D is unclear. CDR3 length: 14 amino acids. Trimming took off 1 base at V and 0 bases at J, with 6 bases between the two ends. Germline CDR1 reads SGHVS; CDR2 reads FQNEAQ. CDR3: CASSLGLMNTEAFF. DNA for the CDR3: TGTGCCAGCAGCTTAGGCCTAATGAACACTGAAGCTTTCTTT.

The CDR3 DNA reads TGTGCCAGCAGCGTAGCTACGGGAGCTGGGGCAGATACGCAGTATTTT. Encoded protein: CASSVATGAGADTQYF. V gene TRBV9 combines with J gene TRBJ2-3, with TRBD2 as a possible D gene (6 bases). Germline assignment: CDR1 SGDLS and CDR2 YYNGEE. Between the trimmed V and J ends, which lost 0 bases and 4 bases, there was a span of 15 bases. The CDR3 length is 16 residues.

CDR3 amino acids: CSHGTGGVAFF. DNA of the CDR3: TGTTCCCACGGGACAGGGGGCGTCGCTTTCTTT. The J gene is TRBJ1-1, the V gene TRBV28, with TRBD1 matching over 12 bases. CDR1 and CDR2 from the germline V gene are MDHEN and SYDVKM. This CDR3 has 11 residues.

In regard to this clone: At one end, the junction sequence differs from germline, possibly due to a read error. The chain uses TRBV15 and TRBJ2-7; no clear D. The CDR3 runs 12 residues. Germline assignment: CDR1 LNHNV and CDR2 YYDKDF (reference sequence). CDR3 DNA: TGTGCCACCAGCAGAGATCACTCGCTCTCTCACTTC. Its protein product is CATSRDHSLSHF.

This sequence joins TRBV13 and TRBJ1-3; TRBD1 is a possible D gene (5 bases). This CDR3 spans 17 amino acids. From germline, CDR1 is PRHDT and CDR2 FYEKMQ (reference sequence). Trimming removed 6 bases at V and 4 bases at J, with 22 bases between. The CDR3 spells CASSRASGNPRGNTIYF. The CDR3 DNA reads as TGTGCCAGCAGTCGAGCCTCAGGGAACCCGCGGGGAAACACCATATATTTT.

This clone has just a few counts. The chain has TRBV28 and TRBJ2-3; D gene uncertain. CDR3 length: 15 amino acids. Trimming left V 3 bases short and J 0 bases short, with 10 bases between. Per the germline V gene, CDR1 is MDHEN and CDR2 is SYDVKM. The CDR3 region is CASSFGRISTDTQYF. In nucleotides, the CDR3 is TGTGCCAGCAGTTTCGGCAGGATCAGCACAGATACGCAGTATTTT.

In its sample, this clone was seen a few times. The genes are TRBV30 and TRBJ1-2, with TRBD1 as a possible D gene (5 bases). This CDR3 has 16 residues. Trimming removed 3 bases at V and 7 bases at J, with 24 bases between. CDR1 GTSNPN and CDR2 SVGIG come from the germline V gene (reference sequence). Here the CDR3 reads CAWRYSGQGLASGYTF. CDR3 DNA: TGTGCCTGGAGATATAGTGGGCAGGGCCTTGCTTCTGGCTACACCTTC.

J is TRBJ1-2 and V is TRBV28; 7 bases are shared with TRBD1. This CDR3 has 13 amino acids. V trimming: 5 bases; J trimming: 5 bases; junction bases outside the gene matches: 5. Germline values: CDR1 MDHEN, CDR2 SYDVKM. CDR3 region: CASSTRDRYGYTF. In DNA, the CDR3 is TGTGCCAGCAGTACCCGGGACAGATATGGCTACACCTTC.

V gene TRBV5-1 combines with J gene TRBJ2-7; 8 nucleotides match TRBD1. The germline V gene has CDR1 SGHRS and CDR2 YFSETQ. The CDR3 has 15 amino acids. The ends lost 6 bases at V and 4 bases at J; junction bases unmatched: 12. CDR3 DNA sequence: TGCGCCAGCACCCCTCTCACAGGGGGTGAATACGAGCAGTACTTC. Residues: CASTPLTGGEYEQYF.

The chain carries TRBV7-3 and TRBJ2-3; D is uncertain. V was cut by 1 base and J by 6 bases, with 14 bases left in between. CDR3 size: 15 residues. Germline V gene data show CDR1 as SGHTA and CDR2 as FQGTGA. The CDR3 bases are TGTGCCAGCAGCTTAAGCTTTGGGCTCCGGGATACGCAGTATTTT. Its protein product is CASSLSFGLRDTQYF. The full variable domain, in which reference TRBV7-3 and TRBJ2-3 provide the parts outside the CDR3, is GAGVSQTPSNKVTEKGKYVELRCDPISGHTALYWYRQSLGQGPEFLIYFQGTGAADDSGLPNDRFFAVRPEGSVSTLKIQRTERGDSAVYLCASSLSFGLRDTQYFGPGTRLTVL.

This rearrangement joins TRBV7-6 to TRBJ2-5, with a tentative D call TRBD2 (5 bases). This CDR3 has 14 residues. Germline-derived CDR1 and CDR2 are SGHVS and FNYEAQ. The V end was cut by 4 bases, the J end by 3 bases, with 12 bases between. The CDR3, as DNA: TGTGCCAGCAGCTCATCCAGGACTGAAGAGACCCAGTACTTC. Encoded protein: CASSSSRTEETQYF.

Here the CDR3 reads CASRHLASSTDTQYF. CDR3 DNA: TGCGCCAGCAGACACTTAGCGTCTAGCACAGATACGCAGTATTTT. The rearrangement links TRBV5-1 to TRBJ2-3, with D tentatively TRBD2 (5 bases). Trimming removed 5 bases at V and 0 bases at J, with 13 bases between. CDR1 is SGHRS, CDR2 YFSETQ, per germline. The CDR3 extends over 15 amino acids.

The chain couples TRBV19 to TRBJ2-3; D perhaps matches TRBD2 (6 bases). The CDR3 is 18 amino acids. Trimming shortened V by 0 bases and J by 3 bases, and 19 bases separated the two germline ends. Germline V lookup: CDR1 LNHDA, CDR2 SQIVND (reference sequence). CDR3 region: CASSIDLKVAGLTDTQYF. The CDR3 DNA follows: TGTGCCAGTAGTATAGATCTAAAGGTGGCGGGGTTGACAGATACGCAGTATTTT. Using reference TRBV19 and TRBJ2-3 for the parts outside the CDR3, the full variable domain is DGGITQSPKYLFRKEGQNVTLSCEQNLNHDAMYWYRQDPGQGLRLIYYSQIVNDFQKGDIAEGYSVSREKKESFPLTVTSAQKNPTAFYLCASSIDLKVAGLTDTQYFGPGTRLTVL.

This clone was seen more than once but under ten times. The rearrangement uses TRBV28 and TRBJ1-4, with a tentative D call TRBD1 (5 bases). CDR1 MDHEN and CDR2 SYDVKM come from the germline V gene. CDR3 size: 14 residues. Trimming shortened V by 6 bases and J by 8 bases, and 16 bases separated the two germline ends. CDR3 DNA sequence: TGTGCCAGCAGCCTACGGGGGGTTGCGGAAAAACTGTTTTTT. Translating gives CASSLRGVAEKLFF.

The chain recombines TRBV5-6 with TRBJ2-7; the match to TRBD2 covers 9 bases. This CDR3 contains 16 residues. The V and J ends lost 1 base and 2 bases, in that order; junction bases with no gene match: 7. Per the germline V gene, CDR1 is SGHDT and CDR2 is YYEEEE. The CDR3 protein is CASSLISASGTYEQYF. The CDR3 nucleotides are TGTGCCAGCAGCTTGATTTCGGCTAGCGGGACCTACGAGCAGTACTTC.

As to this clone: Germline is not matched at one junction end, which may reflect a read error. The CDR3 coding sequence is TGTGCTAGCAGCTTCTCGAATGGGGCGTTCAATGAGCAGTTCTTC. Its translation is CASSFSNGAFNEQFF. V usage is TRBV7-7 and J usage is TRBJ2-1; TRBD1 might be the D (5 bases). This CDR3 has 15 residues. Looked up from germline, CDR1 is SSHAT and CDR2 is FNYEAQ (reference sequence).